One and the same sample provided the 31 T cell receptor beta chains below, sequenced in a study of cytomegalovirus exposure and HLA in healthy donors (dated by TCRdb to about 2017). Library creation used the immunoSEQ multiplex PCR assay. For the multiplex PCR, a mixture combining 60 forward primers for TCR Vbeta segments and 13 reverse primers for TCR Jbeta segments was used. As stored in TCRdb, this immuneACCESS dataset retains in-frame rearrangements with V and J assigned. A fraction of the clones does not appear; measured against another copy, unresolved V genes explain less than half of the discrepancy, and the remainder lacks a known reason. Counted in this sample were roughly 180,000 clones; roughly 77% of them appeared once. 2% to 2.5% of the sample is in the top ten clones. Sequenced material: PBMCs. The receptor source for this set is a woman in her thirties in good health and CMV-seropositive.

The rearrangement links TRBV6-5 to TRBJ2-3; 9 positions agree with TRBD2. V lost 6 bases and J lost 3; bases outside the gene matches: 4. The germline V gene has CDR1 MNHEY and CDR2 SVGAGI. The CDR3 is made up of 14 amino acids. CDR3 DNA: TGTGCCAGCAGCCCTAGCGGGGAAACAGATACGCAGTATTTT. Translating it yields CASSPSGETDTQYF.

CDR3 bases: TGTGCCATCAGTGAATCCCGGACAGCCTCTCGTGGAAACACCATATATTTT. It specifies CAISESRTASRGNTIYF. The chain combines TRBV10-3 with TRBJ1-3; possibly TRBD1 for D (6 bases). Trimming cost V 3 bases and J 3 bases, with 18 bases left between them. Germline lookup yields CDR1 ENHRY and CDR2 SYGVKD. This CDR3 region has 17 residues.

This clone was seen more than once but under ten times. V gene TRBV9 combines with J gene TRBJ2-5; D perhaps matches TRBD2 (6 bases). From germline, CDR1 is SGDLS and CDR2 YYNGEE. CDR3 length: 15 residues. V was clipped by 5 bases and J by 4 bases, with 18 bases between them. CDR3 sequence reads: CASSIQSTSRETQYF. The CDR3 DNA follows: TGTGCCAGCAGTATTCAGTCGACTAGTCGAGAGACCCAGTACTTC.

This clone occurred once. The rearrangement uses TRBV6-6 and TRBJ2-1, with TRBD1 as a possible D gene (5 bases). V was shortened by 5 bases and J by 5 bases, with 19 bases between the two germline ends. This CDR3 contains 16 residues. The germline CDR1 and CDR2 sequences are MNHNY and SVGAGI (reference sequence). The CDR3 region is CASSQSGAIQNNEQFF. CDR3 sequence (DNA): TGTGCCAGCAGTCAGTCTGGGGCTATACAAAACAATGAGCAGTTCTTC.

Note on this clone: The junction differs from germline at one of its ends, possibly a read error. The J gene is TRBJ2-1, the V gene TRBV6-5, with 11 bases that match TRBD2. CDR1 and CDR2 from the germline V gene are MNHEY and SVGAGI. This CDR3 has 15 residues. The DNA of the CDR3 is TGTGCCAGCAGTTACTCGGTGGTAGCGGGGGGGCTGGTAGTCTTC. It is translated as CASSYSVVAGGLVVF.

The rearrangement joins TRBV4-3 to TRBJ1-2; 9 nucleotides line up with TRBD1. CDR3 length: 15 amino acids. In germline, CDR1 is LGHNA, CDR2 YSLEER. V lost 4 bases to trimming and J lost 0 bases; unmatched junction nucleotides: 3. DNA for the CDR3: TGCGCCAGCAGCCCCGACAGGGGGTCTAACTATGGCTACACCTTC. Protein: CASSPDRGSNYGYTF.

Remarks on this clone: Other DNA sequences in the sample encode the same CDR3. The V call is TRBV27, the J call TRBJ1-5; D perhaps matches TRBD1 (6 bases). Trimming pared 5 bases from V and 2 bases from J, leaving 13 bases between. CDR1 and CDR2 from the germline V gene are MNHEY and SMNVEV (reference sequence). The CDR3 sequence is 15 residues long. This chain's CDR3 is CASSLAPGGNQPQHF. CDR3 coding DNA: TGTGCCAGCAGTCTCGCCCCAGGGGGCAATCAGCCCCAGCATTTT.

The J gene is TRBJ2-7, the V gene TRBV7-9, with a weak D call TRBD2 (5 bases). Germline lookup yields CDR1 SEHNR and CDR2 FQNEAQ (reference sequence). This CDR3 region has 16 residues. Trimming left V 5 bases short and J 3 bases short, with 20 bases between. This CDR3 is CASSPVGLGPFYEQYF. In DNA form, the CDR3 reads TGTGCCAGCAGCCCAGTAGGACTCGGGCCCTTCTACGAGCAGTACTTC.

This clone was seen just once. The gene calls are TRBV28 and TRBJ1-2; D might be TRBD1 (5 bases). Looked up from germline, CDR1 is MDHEN and CDR2 is SYDVKM. The CDR3 spans 17 residues. V was clipped by 3 bases and J by 4 bases, with 21 bases between them. This CDR3 reads CASSLWGRDGDRYGYTF. CDR3 sequence (DNA): TGTGCCAGCAGTTTGTGGGGGAGGGATGGGGACCGCTATGGCTACACCTTC.

This sequence joins TRBV9 and TRBJ2-1, with 7 bases lining up with TRBD1. Per the germline V gene, CDR1 is SGDLS and CDR2 is YYNGEE. Trimming at V came to 3 bases and at J to 10 bases, leaving 10 bases not matched to a gene. CDR3 size: 14 residues. The CDR3 nucleotides are TGTGCCAGCAGCGCTTCCTTTACAGGGGACGAGCAGTTCTTC. Protein sequence: CASSASFTGDEQFF.

This clone showed up just a few times. In DNA form, the CDR3 reads TGTGCCTGGAGTCCTACCACACAGGGTGGTAGGACCTTC. Translated, it gives CAWSPTTQGGRTF. The chain joins TRBV30 to TRBJ1-2, with D perhaps TRBD1 (6 bases). This CDR3 region has 13 residues. V lost 2 bases and J 14 bases, leaving 21 bases between the germline ends. Looked up from germline, CDR1 is GTSNPN and CDR2 is SVGIG (reference sequence).

The chain employs TRBV10-3 and TRBJ1-5; 8 nucleotides align to TRBD1. This CDR3 comprises 17 residues. The V and J ends lost 2 bases and 4 bases, in that order; junction bases with no gene match: 10. Per the germline V gene, CDR1 is ENHRY and CDR2 is SYGVKD. The CDR3 bases are TGTGCCATCAGTGAGGGGACAGGTTCTGTCCAGAATCAGCCCCAGCATTTT. This translates into CAISEGTGSVQNQPQHF.

This clone was seen only a few times. This sequence joins TRBV9 and TRBJ2-3, with TRBD1 matching 11 bases. Trimming removed 4 bases from V and 5 bases from J; junction bases left unmatched: 9. This CDR3 has 16 residues. The germline CDR1 and CDR2 sequences are SGDLS and YYNGEE. The CDR3 sequence: CASSSYGQGAVDTQYF. CDR3 sequence (DNA): TGTGCCAGCAGCTCTTACGGACAGGGGGCCGTAGATACGCAGTATTTT.

This clone has just a few counts. The chain uses TRBV5-1 and TRBJ2-5; 10 nucleotides line up with TRBD2. This CDR3 region has 14 residues. CDR1 is SGHRS and CDR2 is YFSETQ in the germline V gene. V shed 5 bases, J shed 2 bases, and the junction held 3 bases outside the gene matches. CDR3 residues: CASRWTSGQETQYF. The CDR3 DNA reads TGCGCCAGCAGATGGACTAGCGGACAAGAGACCCAGTACTTC.

This clone has just a few counts. The V gene is TRBV6-5, the J gene TRBJ1-2; no clear D. The germline gives CDR1 MNHEY, CDR2 SVGAGI. Trimming pared 6 bases from V and 8 bases from J, leaving 16 bases between. The CDR3 is 13 amino acids. The CDR3 here is CASSTDSTRGYTF. DNA for the CDR3: TGTGCCAGCAGCACCGACTCCACTCGGGGCTACACCTTC.

The rearrangement links TRBV14 to TRBJ2-1; TRBD2 agrees at 11 bases. CDR1 is SGHDN and CDR2 is FVKESK in the germline V gene. Germline trimming cut 1 base from V and 6 bases from J; bases unmatched to any gene: 5. This CDR3 contains 16 residues. The DNA for the CDR3 is TGTGCCAGCAGCCAAGGCGGAACTAGCGGGGGCAATGAGCAGTTCTTC. Protein sequence: CASSQGGTSGGNEQFF.

V gene TRBV19 combines with J gene TRBJ1-4; D might be TRBD1 (6 bases). The V end lost 4 bases, the J end lost 0 bases, and 9 bases lay between the germline ends. The CDR3 is made up of 15 amino acids. Germline V gene sequence: CDR1 LNHDA, CDR2 SQIVND (reference sequence). The CDR3 DNA is TGTGCCAGTAGTAAAGGGGGTGCAACTAATGAAAAACTGTTTTTT. Protein sequence: CASSKGGATNEKLFF.

This clone was detected a few times. V gene TRBV7-9 combines with J gene TRBJ1-5, with a weak D call TRBD1 (5 bases). CDR1 is SEHNR, CDR2 FQNEAQ, per germline (reference sequence). The CDR3 contains 12 residues. The CDR3 protein is CAAGGDNQPQHF. CDR3 sequence (DNA): TGTGCGGCGGGGGGGGACAATCAGCCCCAGCATTTT.

This chain joins TRBV4-1 and TRBJ2-7, with 8 bases that match TRBD2. The CDR3 contains 15 residues. Germline V lookup: CDR1 MGHRA, CDR2 YSYEKL. V shed 6 bases, J shed 2 bases, and the junction held 9 bases outside the gene matches. In DNA form, the CDR3 reads TGCGCCAGCAGTCCGATAGCGGGGCCAACCTACGAGCAGTACTTC. It is translated as CASSPIAGPTYEQYF.

This chain links TRBV7-9 with TRBJ2-2, with 8 nucleotides matching TRBD2. This CDR3 spans 15 amino acids. V trimming: 3 bases; J trimming: 4 bases; junction bases outside the gene matches: 4. Germline V CDR1 and CDR2: SEHNR, FQNEAQ (reference sequence). This chain's CDR3 is CASSFVAGLTGELFF. In DNA, the CDR3 is TGTGCCAGCAGCTTCGTAGCGGGGCTCACCGGGGAGCTGTTTTTT.

This clone was found once. This rearrangement joins TRBV30 to TRBJ1-5; D is perhaps TRBD1 (5 bases). Germline-derived CDR1 and CDR2 are GTSNPN and SVGIG (reference sequence). The CDR3 runs to 14 residues. The V and J ends lost 3 bases and 0 bases respectively, with 9 bases between them. As DNA, the CDR3 is TGTGCCTGGAGCGCAGGGAATAGCAATCAGCCCCAGCATTTT. It codes for CAWSAGNSNQPQHF.

The CDR3 spells CASSRDRGSYEQYF. The CDR3 nucleotides read TGTGCCAGCAGCCGGGACAGGGGCTCCTACGAGCAGTACTTC. The chain links TRBV7-2 to TRBJ2-7; 10 positions match TRBD1. This CDR3 is built from 14 residues. CDR1 SGHTA and CDR2 FQGNSA come from the germline V gene. V shed 5 bases, J shed 0 bases, and the junction held 1 base outside the gene matches.

The chain carries TRBV11-2 and TRBJ2-4, with D possibly matching TRBD1 (5 bases). Trimming took 0 bases from V and 8 from J, leaving 11 bases between them. Looked up from germline, CDR1 is SGHAT and CDR2 is FQNNGV. The CDR3 totals 14 residues. The CDR3 reads CASSLDSQGYIQYF. CDR3 in DNA: TGTGCCAGCAGCTTAGACTCCCAGGGCTACATTCAGTACTTC.

The CDR3 DNA is TGTGCCAGCAGCTTAGAAACCGGGACAGGGACCGGCTACACCTTC. Its translation is CASSLETGTGTGYTF. The chain carries TRBV11-2 and TRBJ1-2; 9 bases line up with TRBD1. Trimming removed 0 bases from V and 8 bases from J; junction bases left unmatched: 7. Germline V gene data show CDR1 as SGHAT and CDR2 as FQNNGV. The CDR3 consists of 15 residues.

The CDR3 DNA reads as TGTGCCAGCAGCTTGGGACCGCGGGACACCGGGGAGCTGTTTTTT. This encodes CASSLGPRDTGELFF. This sequence joins TRBV5-6 and TRBJ2-2; TRBD2 might be the D (5 bases). Germline CDR1 and CDR2: SGHDT and YYEEEE. The V and J ends lost 0 bases and 3 bases respectively, with 9 bases between them. This CDR3 region has 15 residues.

This sequence joins TRBV4-2 and TRBJ2-2; 12 bases align to TRBD2. Germline CDR1 LGHNA, CDR2 YNFKEQ. This CDR3 region has 17 residues. J was trimmed by 6 bases and V by 2 bases; bases with no gene match: 7. The CDR3 nucleotides are TGTGCCAGCAGCCAATCGACTAGCGGGGGTTACCCCGGGGAGCTGTTTTTT. It translates to CASSQSTSGGYPGELFF.

This clone was observed a few times. J is TRBJ1-1 and V is TRBV7-9; D perhaps matches TRBD1 (6 bases). V was shortened by 5 bases and J by 1 base, with 8 bases between the two germline ends. This CDR3 spans 13 amino acids. The germline V gene has CDR1 SEHNR and CDR2 FQNEAQ (reference sequence). The CDR3 is CASSLGQNTEAFF. CDR3 DNA sequence: TGTGCCAGCAGCCTGGGACAGAACACTGAAGCTTTCTTT. Complete variable domain (other parts from reference TRBV7-9 and TRBJ1-1): DTGVSQNPRHKITKRGQNVTFRCDPISEHNRLYWYRQTLGQGPEFLTYFQNEAQLEKSRLLSDRFSAERPKGSFSTLEIQRTEQGDSAMYLCASSLGQNTEAFFGQGTRLTVV.

The rearrangement joins TRBV6-1 to TRBJ2-2; D perhaps matches TRBD2 (6 bases). This CDR3 comprises 15 residues. V gave up 1 base and J gave up 7 bases, with 13 bases separating them. Germline lookup yields CDR1 MNHNS and CDR2 SASEGT. The CDR3 DNA sequence: TGTGCCAGCAGTGAAGGACTAGAAATCCTCGGGGAGCTGTTTTTT. Amino acid sequence: CASSEGLEILGELFF.

This clone was seen only a few times. The V gene is TRBV19, the J gene TRBJ1-5, with D maybe TRBD1 (6 bases). Trimming removed 4 bases from V and 7 bases from J, with 14 bases in between. Germline-derived CDR1 and CDR2 are LNHDA and SQIVND (reference sequence). This CDR3 region has 14 residues. CDR3 amino acids: CASSRTGRRQPQHF. The CDR3 nucleotides are TGTGCCAGTAGTAGAACAGGGCGAAGGCAGCCCCAGCATTTT.

This sequence joins TRBV9 and TRBJ2-2; D may be TRBD2 (6 bases). The CDR3 totals 17 residues. Trimming removed 3 bases at V and 3 bases at J, with 18 bases between. Germline loops: CDR1 SGDLS, CDR2 YYNGEE. CDR3 protein: CASSDPRGGIHTGELFF. CDR3 DNA: TGTGCCAGCAGCGACCCTCGCGGAGGGATTCACACCGGGGAGCTGTTTTTT.

This chain joins TRBV27 and TRBJ2-3; D is undetermined. The germline gives CDR1 MNHEY, CDR2 SMNVEV (reference sequence). This CDR3 comprises 14 residues. Trimming cost V 4 bases and J 2 bases, with 10 bases left between them. The CDR3 loop is CASSSLVFTDTQYF. The CDR3 bases are TGTGCCAGCAGTTCCCTAGTTTTCACAGATACGCAGTATTTT.